This T cell receptor (beta chain) was identified during a study of OX40 agonist ivuxolimab in advanced cancers. Across the whole study: The patients received ivuxolimab by intravenous route every 2 weeks at 0.01 to 10 mg/kg. Averaging 60 years in age, with a range of about 23 to 79, the cohort was approximately 83% male.

About this clone itself: Antigen unknown.

CDR1 and CDR2 (germline): LNHDA, SQIVND (reference sequence). V shed 4 bases, J shed 4 bases, and the junction held 7 bases outside the gene matches. This CDR3 comprises 15 residues. Libraries were prepared by immunoSEQ multiplex PCR; TCRdb keeps only in-frame clonotypes and omits some of them. This repertoire shows about 15,000 clones, about 86% found once; its top ten account for approximately 20%. Broader study findings: With doses of 0.1 to 3.0 mg/kg, CD4+ and CD8+ blood T cells had undergone clonal expansion by week 6. Expanded peripheral T cell antigen specificity was not determined.

This TCR derives from an adult with an advanced solid tumor such as melanoma, head and neck, liver or kidney cancer. The input for sequencing was CD4+ or CD8+ T cells sorted from blood, taken in a trial of the OX40 agonist ivuxolimab. V and J are TRBV19 and TRBJ1-5, with 7 bases identical to TRBD1. The CDR3 coding sequence is TGTGCCAGTAGTAGGAGACAGGGAGAAAATCAGCCCCAGCATTTT. It is translated as CASSRRQGENQPQHF.